A single sample gave rise to the 2 T cell receptor beta chains below, sequenced in a study of neurological immune-mediated disorders (dated by TCRdb to the late 2010s). The library was prepared using 5' RACE. Sequencing took place on an Illumina HiSeq 2500. TCRdb reprocessed the public reads (quality trimming at Q25 with fastp, clone calling with MiXCR) and kept in-frame beta chains. All rows with the same CDR3 protein become a single entry with the most common DNA and genes. A total of some 47,000 distinct CDR3 sequences appear in this sample, just under 6.5% of them only once. The ten largest clones capture about 0.6% of the sample. The sample consisted of CD4+ T cells from blood. Every receptor here comes from a woman in her thirties or forties in good health.

In this sample, this clonotype turned up many times. The rearrangement joins TRBV7-3 to TRBJ2-3, with 7 bases identical to TRBD2. Germline CDR1 and CDR2: SGHTA and FQGTGA. The V segment lost 0 bases and the J segment 2 bases; nucleotides outside the gene matches: 20. This CDR3 contains 21 residues. The CDR3 loop is CASSLTVPAGRRPVNTDTQYF. CDR3 DNA sequence: TGTGCCAGCAGCTTAACTGTCCCAGCGGGAAGGAGGCCTGTAAACACAGATACGCAGTATTTT.

The table lists this clonotype with a few counts. J is TRBJ2-3 and V is TRBV3-1; D remains unclear. Germline CDR1 reads LGHDT; CDR2 reads YNNKEL (reference sequence). Trimming removed 4 bases at V and 3 bases at J, with 14 bases between. This CDR3 has 15 amino acids. The CDR3 DNA reads as TGTGCCAGCAGCCTCGGTGGCCTCCCTACAGATACGCAGTATTTT. It is translated as CASSLGGLPTDTQYF.